The clone carrying this T cell receptor (beta chain) was seen a handful of times. Its antigen is not identified. This sample is drawn from a study of early T cells in non-severe SARS-CoV-2 infection. Study-wide background: Sequencing used unsorted whole-blood bulk RNA, so chains lack pairing. Notes on the study in general: Private and CD4 specificities were missed by VDJdb matching, skewed to anti-spike CD8.

Unique molecular identifiers were attached to individual cDNA molecules. Via MiXCR, TCRdb re-called the 5' RACE reads, giving one row per CDR3 protein. This sample yields fewer than 85,000 distinct CDR3 sequences, of which about 16% are seen a single time; approximately 2.6% belongs to the top ten. Germline V gives CDR1 LGHDT, CDR2 YNNKEL (reference sequence). The CDR3 consists of 14 residues. V dropped 2 bases and J dropped 0 bases, with 7 bases sitting between them. The sequenced material came from whole blood. This sequence originates from an adult who was a healthcare worker with PCR-confirmed SARS-CoV-2 infection or an uninfected control (not recorded which). The V call is TRBV3-1, the J call TRBJ1-1; no firm D call. CDR3 loop: CASSQNILNTEAFF. The CDR3 region has the DNA TGTGCCAGCAGCCAAAACATTCTGAACACTGAAGCTTTCTTT.